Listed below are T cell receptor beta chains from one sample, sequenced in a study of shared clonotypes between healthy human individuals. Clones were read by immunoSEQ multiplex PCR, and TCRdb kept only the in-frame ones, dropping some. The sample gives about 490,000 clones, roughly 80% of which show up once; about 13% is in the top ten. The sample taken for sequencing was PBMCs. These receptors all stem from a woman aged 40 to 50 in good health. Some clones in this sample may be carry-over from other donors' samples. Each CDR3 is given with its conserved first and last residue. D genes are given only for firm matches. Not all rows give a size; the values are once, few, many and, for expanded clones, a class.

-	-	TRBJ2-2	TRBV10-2	CASRVRALTGELFF	TGCGCCAGCCGTGTTCGTGCTCTGACCGGGGAGCTGTTTTTT
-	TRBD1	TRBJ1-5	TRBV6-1	CASREQGARGNQPQHF	TGTGCCAGCAGAGAACAGGGGGCGAGGGGCAATCAGCCCCAGCATTTT
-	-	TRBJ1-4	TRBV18	CASSSGGNEKLFF	TGTGCCAGCTCAAGCGGGGGCAATGAAAAACTGTTTTTT
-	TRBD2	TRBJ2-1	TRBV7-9	CASSLGLAGGLYNEQFF	TGTGCCAGCAGCTTAGGTCTAGCGGGAGGCCTATACAATGAGCAGTTCTTC
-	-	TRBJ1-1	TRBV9	CASSVEGDNTEAFF	TGTGCCAGCAGCGTAGAGGGGGATAACACTGAAGCTTTCTTT
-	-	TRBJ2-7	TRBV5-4	CASSLGYVGGTYEQYF	TGTGCCAGCAGCTTGGGTTACGTAGGCGGAACATACGAGCAGTACTTC
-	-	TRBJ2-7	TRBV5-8	CASTSSRATYEQYF	TGTGCCAGCACCTCTTCCAGGGCTACTTACGAGCAGTACTTC
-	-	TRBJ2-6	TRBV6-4	CASSPRETGANVLTF	TGTGCCAGCAGCCCCCGGGAGACTGGGGCCAACGTCCTGACTTTC
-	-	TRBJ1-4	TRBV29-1	CSAVRSTNEKLFF	TGCAGCGCAGTGAGATCAACTAATGAAAAACTGTTTTTT
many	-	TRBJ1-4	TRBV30	CARQENNEKLFF	TGTGCCCGACAGGAGAATAATGAAAAACTGTTTTTT
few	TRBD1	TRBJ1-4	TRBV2	CASSRGQPNEKLFF	TGTGCCAGCAGTAGGGGACAGCCTAATGAAAAACTGTTTTTT
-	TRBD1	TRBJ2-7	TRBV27	CASSLLGQGVYEQYF	TGTGCCAGCAGTTTATTGGGACAGGGAGTCTACGAGCAGTACTTC
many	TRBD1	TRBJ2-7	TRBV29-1	CSTKGQGSEQYF	TGCAGCACCAAAGGACAGGGCAGCGAGCAGTACTTC
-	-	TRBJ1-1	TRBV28	CASSLLRENTEAFF	TGTGCCAGCAGTTTATTAAGGGAGAACACTGAAGCTTTCTTT
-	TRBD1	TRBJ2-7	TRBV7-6	CASSGAQGAPYEQYF	TGTGCCAGCAGCGGGGCACAGGGGGCCCCCTACGAGCAGTACTTC
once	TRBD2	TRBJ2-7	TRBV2	CASSDPSGSYEQYF	TGTGCCAGCAGTGATCCTAGCGGGAGCTACGAGCAGTACTTC
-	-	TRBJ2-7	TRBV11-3	CAKEEGFFGCEQYF	TGTGCCAAAGAAGAGGGGTTCTTCGGCTGTGAGCAGTACTTC